The 5 T cell receptor beta chains below all came from one sample that was sequenced in a study of CD8+ T cells in alopecia areata. Extracted from the samples, RNA was reverse transcribed into cDNA to serve as the sequencing template. Profiling relied on immunoSEQ multiplex PCR, and the TCRdb table lists in-frame clones only, not all of them. The sample yields about 180,000 clones, approximately 65% seen once. This specimen was CD8+ T cells sorted from blood, taken at week 0. The origin of the receptors is a human donor with alopecia areata.

The rearrangement joins TRBV30 to TRBJ1-5; tentative D call: TRBD1 (6 bases). Between the trimmed V and J ends, which lost 2 bases and 0 bases, there was a span of 11 bases. The CDR3 sequence is 15 residues long. Looked up from germline, CDR1 is GTSNPN and CDR2 is SVGIG (reference sequence). In nucleotides, the CDR3 is TGTGCCTGGAGTCGACAGGCAAATAGCAATCAGCCCCAGCATTTT. This translates into CAWSRQANSNQPQHF.

Comments on this clone: The sample has other DNA sequences that encode this CDR3 too. The chain carries TRBV30 and TRBJ2-7; weak D call: TRBD1 (6 bases). This CDR3 contains 11 residues. The V end was cut by 3 bases, the J end by 3 bases, with 6 bases between. CDR1 is GTSNPN and CDR2 is SVGIG in the germline V gene (reference sequence). The CDR3 sequence: CAWSRGYEQYF. DNA for the CDR3: TGTGCCTGGAGCAGGGGCTACGAGCAGTACTTC. Full variable domain (outside the CDR3, taken from reference TRBV30 and TRBJ2-7): SQTIHQWPATLVQPVGSPLSLECTVEGTSNPNLYWYRQAAGRGLQLLFYSVGIGQISSEVPQNLSASRPQDRQFILSSKKLLLSDSGFYLCAWSRGYEQYFGPGTRLTVT.

The chain employs TRBV7-9 and TRBJ2-3; 9 positions agree with TRBD1. CDR3 length: 14 residues. Germline CDR1 and CDR2: SEHNR and FQNEAQ (reference sequence). V lost 6 bases, J lost 6 bases, and 7 bases stayed unmatched. CDR3 residues: CASRPQGARDTQYF. For the CDR3, the DNA is TGTGCCAGCAGACCACAGGGGGCTCGGGATACGCAGTATTTT. The entire variable domain, with the rest obtained from reference TRBV7-9 and TRBJ2-3, is as follows: DTGVSQNPRHKITKRGQNVTFRCDPISEHNRLYWYRQTLGQGPEFLTYFQNEAQLEKSRLLSDRFSAERPKGSFSTLEIQRTEQGDSAMYLCASRPQGARDTQYFGPGTRLTVL.

In its sample, this clone was seen a few times. This chain links TRBV25-1 with TRBJ2-3; no firm D call. The CDR3 runs 12 residues. Germline V gene data show CDR1 as MGHDK and CDR2 as SYGVNS. Between the trimmed V and J ends, which lost 0 bases and 5 bases, there was a span of 3 bases. The DNA of the CDR3 is TGTGCCAGCAGTGAATATGGAGATACGCAGTATTTT. Translated: CASSEYGDTQYF.

CDR3 region: CASSQAGGAGNTIYF. The CDR3 DNA reads TGCGCCAGCAGCCAAGCTGGAGGGGCTGGAAACACCATATATTTT. The rearrangement joins TRBV4-1 to TRBJ1-3, with a possible D match to TRBD1 (5 bases). CDR3 length equals 15 residues. Trimming pared 1 base from V and 2 bases from J, leaving 9 bases between. Looked up from germline, CDR1 is MGHRA and CDR2 is YSYEKL.